A selection of T cell receptor beta chains follows, all from one sample in a study of Ad26.COV2.S vaccination and SARS-CoV-2 variants. Generated by immunoSEQ multiplex PCR, the TCRdb table keeps only in-frame clones and is missing some. In the table there are 200,000 to 300,000 clones, around nine tenths of which are singletons. Material: peripheral blood, obtained in a trial of Ad26.COV2.S vaccine versus placebo. The origin of the receptors is a person between 18 and 65 years old who received the Ad26.COV2.S COVID-19 vaccine or a placebo. CDR3s include the opening cysteine and the closing phenylalanine or tryptophan. D genes are given only for firm matches. Some rows have no size entry. The others give once, few or many, or a class for an expanded clone.

clone_size: .
d_call: TRBD2
v_call: TRBV19
j_call: TRBJ2-1
cdr3_nt: TGTGCCAGTAGTGGGCTAGCGGGAGGGTCATACAATGAGCAGTTCTTC
cdr3_aa: CASSGLAGGSYNEQFF

clone_size: .
d_call: .
v_call: TRBV5-8
j_call: TRBJ2-1
cdr3_nt: TGTGCCAGCAGCCTTGATTCCTACAATGAGCAGTTCTTC
cdr3_aa: CASSLDSYNEQFF

clone_size: .
d_call: .
v_call: TRBV7-9
j_call: TRBJ2-5
cdr3_nt: TGTGCCAGCAGCCCTTACCAGGGACTCACCGTGCCTGGAGCAGAGACCCAGTACTTC
cdr3_aa: CASSPYQGLTVPGAETQYF

clone_size: few
d_call: .
v_call: TRBV6-1
j_call: TRBJ1-1
cdr3_nt: TGTGCCAGCAGTGCCCCCCTCGGGGTACTCGGGACTGAAGCTTTCTTT
cdr3_aa: CASSAPLGVLGTEAFF

clone_size: .
d_call: .
v_call: TRBV14
j_call: TRBJ2-7
cdr3_nt: TGTGCCAGCAGCCAACTACCGGACAGCCTCCGAGGCGAGCAGTACTTC
cdr3_aa: CASSQLPDSLRGEQYF

clone_size: .
d_call: .
v_call: TRBV7-8
j_call: TRBJ2-7
cdr3_nt: TGTGCCAGCAGTCCTCGACCGTCCTACGAGCAGTACTTC
cdr3_aa: CASSPRPSYEQYF

clone_size: .
d_call: .
v_call: TRBV3-1/TRBV3-2
j_call: TRBJ2-2
cdr3_nt: TGTGCCAGCAGCCAAGCAACGGCCGGGGAGCTGTTTTTT
cdr3_aa: CASSQATAGELFF

clone_size: .
d_call: .
v_call: TRBV4-2
j_call: TRBJ2-5
cdr3_nt: TGTGCCAGCAGCCAAGTAGGGTTGGGAGAGACCCAGTACTTC
cdr3_aa: CASSQVGLGETQYF

clone_size: once
d_call: .
v_call: TRBV6-4
j_call: TRBJ1-1
cdr3_nt: TGTGCCAGCAGTGATGGGTCGGCACTTATCCTGGCTTTCTTT
cdr3_aa: CASSDGSALILAFF

clone_size: .
d_call: .
v_call: TRBV25-1
j_call: TRBJ1-2
cdr3_nt: TGTGCCAGCCAAGGGGCACGGGGAGGAAACTATGGCTACACCTTC
cdr3_aa: CASQGARGGNYGYTF

clone_size: few
d_call: TRBD2
v_call: TRBV6-5
j_call: TRBJ2-2
cdr3_nt: TGTGCCAGCAGATTAGCGGGAGGAGGTACCGGGGAGCTGTTTTTT
cdr3_aa: CASRLAGGGTGELFF

clone_size: few
d_call: .
v_call: TRBV12-3/TRBV12-4
j_call: TRBJ2-2
cdr3_nt: TGTGCCAGCAAAGCGTTGGACACCGGGGAGCTGTTTTTT
cdr3_aa: CASKALDTGELFF

clone_size: .
d_call: .
v_call: TRBV6-2/TRBV6-3
j_call: TRBJ2-7
cdr3_nt: TGTGCCAGCAGTTACCTTCAGGGGGGAGGCTACGAGCAGTACTTC
cdr3_aa: CASSYLQGGGYEQYF

clone_size: once
d_call: .
v_call: TRBV6-1
j_call: TRBJ1-2
cdr3_nt: TGTGCCAGCAGTGAAGAATTGGATTCCACAGGGCTCTATGGCTACACCTTC
cdr3_aa: CASSEELDSTGLYGYTF

clone_size: .
d_call: .
v_call: TRBV6-5
j_call: TRBJ2-3
cdr3_nt: TGTGCCAGCAGTTACATCACCTCTGATACGCAGTATTTT
cdr3_aa: CASSYITSDTQYF

clone_size: .
d_call: TRBD2
v_call: TRBV14
j_call: TRBJ2-3
cdr3_nt: TGTGCCAGCAGCCAAGTTGGGCGGGGGTTCGGCACAGATACGCAGTATTTT
cdr3_aa: CASSQVGRGFGTDTQYF

clone_size: .
d_call: .
v_call: TRBV18
j_call: TRBJ2-2
cdr3_nt: TGTGCCAGCTCACCACGCCACACCGGGGAGCTGTTTTTT
cdr3_aa: CASSPRHTGELFF

clone_size: few
d_call: TRBD1
v_call: TRBV4-2
j_call: TRBJ2-7
cdr3_nt: TGTGCCAGCAGCCAAGATAGGGGGACAGGGGGCCACGAGCAGTACTTC
cdr3_aa: CASSQDRGTGGHEQYF

clone_size: .
d_call: .
v_call: TRBV6-7
j_call: TRBJ2-5
cdr3_nt: TGTGCCAGCAGTTACTCGAACTATGACGAGAGTGAGACCCAGTACTTC
cdr3_aa: CASSYSNYDESETQYF

clone_size: .
d_call: TRBD2
v_call: TRBV4-2
j_call: TRBJ2-1
cdr3_nt: TGTGCCAGCAGCGGAGCCTTATCCGGGACTAGCACCCATGAGCAGTTCTTC
cdr3_aa: CASSGALSGTSTHEQFF

clone_size: .
d_call: .
v_call: TRBV6-5
j_call: TRBJ2-1
cdr3_nt: TGTGCCAGCAGTTACTCCGGGACACCTGCAGAGCAGTTCTTC
cdr3_aa: CASSYSGTPAEQFF

clone_size: .
d_call: TRBD2
v_call: TRBV9
j_call: TRBJ2-1
cdr3_nt: TGTGCCACCGAGTTAGGACTAGCGGGAGTAGCCTACAATGAGCAGTTCTTC
cdr3_aa: CATELGLAGVAYNEQFF

clone_size: .
d_call: .
v_call: TRBV7-2
j_call: TRBJ2-1
cdr3_nt: TGTGCCAGCAGTCGTGATGGTCTAGTTTCCAATGAGCAGTTCTTC
cdr3_aa: CASSRDGLVSNEQFF

clone_size: few
d_call: TRBD1
v_call: TRBV5-1
j_call: TRBJ1-4
cdr3_nt: TGCGCCAGCAGTTTACCTGGGACAGGGAATGAAAAACTGTTTTTT
cdr3_aa: CASSLPGTGNEKLFF

clone_size: .
d_call: .
v_call: TRBV25-1
j_call: TRBJ1-1
cdr3_nt: TGTGCCAGCAGTGACCGCGGACGGAGGAACACTGAAGCTTTCTTT
cdr3_aa: CASSDRGRRNTEAFF

clone_size: .
d_call: TRBD2
v_call: TRBV2
j_call: TRBJ2-2
cdr3_nt: TGTGCCAGCACTCCGCATTTGGGGGGGAGGACCGGGGAGCTGTTTTTT
cdr3_aa: CASTPHLGGRTGELFF

clone_size: many
d_call: TRBD2
v_call: TRBV5-4
j_call: TRBJ2-5
cdr3_nt: TGTGCCAGCAGCTTCTGGACTAGCGGGAGCCGGGAGACCCAGTACTTC
cdr3_aa: CASSFWTSGSRETQYF

clone_size: few
d_call: .
v_call: TRBV21-1
j_call: TRBJ1-3
cdr3_nt: TGTGCCAGCAGCACCCGGACTCTTTCCTCTGGAAACACCATATATTTT
cdr3_aa: CASSTRTLSSGNTIYF

clone_size: .
d_call: .
v_call: TRBV13
j_call: TRBJ2-5
cdr3_nt: TGTGCCAGCAGCGGGGGCCCATTCCAAGAGACCCAGTACTTC
cdr3_aa: CASSGGPFQETQYF

clone_size: .
d_call: TRBD1
v_call: TRBV6-2/TRBV6-3
j_call: TRBJ2-3
cdr3_nt: TGTGCCAGCAGTTACTCCAGGACAGGGGGAACAGATACGCAGTATTTT
cdr3_aa: CASSYSRTGGTDTQYF

clone_size: few
d_call: TRBD1
v_call: TRBV25-1
j_call: TRBJ1-6
cdr3_nt: TGTGCCAGCACAGGGGGTAATTCACCCCTCCACTTT
cdr3_aa: CASTGGNSPLHF

clone_size: .
d_call: TRBD1
v_call: TRBV4-1
j_call: TRBJ1-6
cdr3_nt: TGCGCCAGCAGCTATGATAGTCCGGGACAGGGGAATTCACCCCTCCACTTT
cdr3_aa: CASSYDSPGQGNSPLHF

clone_size: once
d_call: .
v_call: TRBV4-2
j_call: TRBJ2-2
cdr3_nt: TGTGCCAGCAGCCAAGCCGCGGACCCTCGGGCCACCGGGGAGCTGTTTTTT
cdr3_aa: CASSQAADPRATGELFF

clone_size: .
d_call: .
v_call: TRBV9
j_call: TRBJ1-2
cdr3_nt: TGTGCCAGCAGCGTAGACGTGGGGAAGTCTGGCTACACCTTC
cdr3_aa: CASSVDVGKSGYTF

clone_size: .
d_call: TRBD1
v_call: TRBV4-2
j_call: TRBJ1-2
cdr3_nt: TGTGCCAGCAGCCAAGATTGGACAGGGAACTATGGCTACACCTTC
cdr3_aa: CASSQDWTGNYGYTF

clone_size: .
d_call: .
v_call: TRBV7-6
j_call: TRBJ2-5
cdr3_nt: TGTGCCAGCAGCCCAAGGTACCAAGAGACCCAGTACTTC
cdr3_aa: CASSPRYQETQYF

clone_size: .
d_call: TRBD1
v_call: TRBV3-1/TRBV3-2
j_call: TRBJ2-1
cdr3_nt: TGTGCCAGCAGCCGGCCCCCGACAGGGGACAATGAGCAGTTCTTC
cdr3_aa: CASSRPPTGDNEQFF

clone_size: once
d_call: .
v_call: TRBV6-5
j_call: TRBJ1-1
cdr3_nt: TGTGCCAGCGGCCAGGGGATCAACACTGAAGCTTTCTTT
cdr3_aa: CASGQGINTEAFF

clone_size: once
d_call: .
v_call: TRBV4-3
j_call: TRBJ2-5
cdr3_nt: TGCGCCAGCAGCCAAGCCAATAGCGGAGAGACCCAGTACTTC
cdr3_aa: CASSQANSGETQYF

clone_size: once
d_call: .
v_call: TRBV6-2/TRBV6-3
j_call: TRBJ2-7
cdr3_nt: TGTGCCAGCAGTTCCTTACGCGTTAAGGCCAACGAGCAGTACTTC
cdr3_aa: CASSSLRVKANEQYF

clone_size: .
d_call: .
v_call: TRBV15
j_call: TRBJ2-3
cdr3_nt: TGTGCCACCGGCACGCCGAGCACAGATACGCAGTATTTT
cdr3_aa: CATGTPSTDTQYF

clone_size: .
d_call: .
v_call: TRBV5-5
j_call: TRBJ1-3
cdr3_nt: TGTGCCAGCAGCTCGGAAGGCTCTGGAAACACCATATATTTT
cdr3_aa: CASSSEGSGNTIYF

clone_size: .
d_call: .
v_call: TRBV20-1
j_call: TRBJ2-1
cdr3_nt: TGCAGGGGTAGTGGGATCTCCTACAATGAGCAGTTCTTC
cdr3_aa: CRGSGISYNEQFF

clone_size: .
d_call: .
v_call: TRBV11-2
j_call: TRBJ2-4
cdr3_nt: TGTGCCAGCAGCTCCTTAGAATCCCCGGGAGTAACCAAAAACATTCAGTACTTC
cdr3_aa: CASSSLESPGVTKNIQYF

clone_size: once
d_call: .
v_call: TRBV7-9
j_call: TRBJ1-6
cdr3_nt: TGTGCCAGCAGCCCCGTCCCAGGGGCGAATTCACCCCTCCACTTT
cdr3_aa: CASSPVPGANSPLHF

clone_size: .
d_call: .
v_call: TRBV4-3
j_call: TRBJ1-1
cdr3_nt: TGCGCCAGCAGCCAAGACGCCTGGGGTTCAACTGAAGCTTTCTTT
cdr3_aa: CASSQDAWGSTEAFF

clone_size: .
d_call: TRBD2
v_call: TRBV19
j_call: TRBJ2-3
cdr3_nt: TGTGCCAGTAGCATTAGCGGGGGAAGCACAGATACGCAGTATTTT
cdr3_aa: CASSISGGSTDTQYF

clone_size: few
d_call: .
v_call: TRBV5-1
j_call: TRBJ1-2
cdr3_nt: TGCGCCAGCAGCGCCGACAGTAACTATGGCTACACCTTC
cdr3_aa: CASSADSNYGYTF